The rows below give T cell receptor beta chains drawn from one sample of a study of CD8 T cells in Susac syndrome. A single record per CDR3 protein comes from TCRdb applying MiXCR to the immunoSEQ multiplex PCR reads. The repertoire consists of about 140,000 distinct CDR3 sequences, with around 94% occurring once and the leading ten covering more than 0.065%. Sequenced sample: CD4+ T cells from PBMCs. All receptors come from a human donor in good health. Each CDR3 is given with its conserved first and last residue. A D gene is named only where the DNA matches it firmly. For some rows the clone size is stated as once, few or many, or as a class when expanded; others skip it.

DNA,CDR3,D,size,V,J
TGTGCCAGCAGCCAACAGGTGACGACTGAAGCTTTCTTT,CASSQQVTTEAFF,.,.,TRBV7-3,TRBJ1-1
TGTGCCAGCTCACCCTTCACCGGAGACACAGATACGCAGTATTTT,CASSPFTGDTDTQYF,.,.,TRBV18,TRBJ2-3
TGTGCCATCTCTAGGGTACGACAGGCCGACGAGCAGTACTTC,CAISRVRQADEQYF,.,.,TRBV10-3,TRBJ2-7
TGTGCCAGCAAGGCACAGGGATCTCTCTACGAGCAGTACTTC,CASKAQGSLYEQYF,.,.,TRBV28,TRBJ2-7
TGTGCCAGTAGTATGACAGGGGGCTTTCGCGAGCAGTACTTC,CASSMTGGFREQYF,TRBD1,.,TRBV19,TRBJ2-7
TGTGCCAGCAGCCCCCAAGGGACACCTGTTAGCACAGATACGCAGTATTTT,CASSPQGTPVSTDTQYF,.,.,TRBV7-2,TRBJ2-3
TGTGCCAGCAGCTCCGGGGGGACATCCTACGAGCAGTACTTC,CASSSGGTSYEQYF,.,.,TRBV5-4,TRBJ2-7
TGCGCCAGCAGCTCGGGACAGGGCCTAGCTAACTATGGCTACACCTTC,CASSSGQGLANYGYTF,TRBD1,.,TRBV5-1,TRBJ1-2
TGTGCCTGGATTCGTGGACTTGAAGCTTTCTTT,CAWIRGLEAFF,.,.,TRBV30,TRBJ1-1
TGCGCCAGCAGCGCCCAAGGGTTGGGAGCTTTCTTT,CASSAQGLGAFF,.,.,TRBV5-1,TRBJ1-1
TGTGCCAGCAGCTCCACGGGGGGCGTTTCCTACGAGCAGTACTTC,CASSSTGGVSYEQYF,.,.,TRBV12-3/TRBV12-4,TRBJ2-7
TGTGCCAGCAGTGAGTCGCCTAGGGCCACAGATACGCAGTATTTT,CASSESPRATDTQYF,.,once,TRBV6-4,TRBJ2-3
TGTGCCAGCAGCTTGGAAACAGCTTACGAGCAGTACTTC,CASSLETAYEQYF,.,.,TRBV5-4,TRBJ2-7
TGTGCCAGCAGCCCTCTAGCGGGAGAGATAAATTACGAGCAGTACTTC,CASSPLAGEINYEQYF,TRBD2,.,TRBV5-6,TRBJ2-7
TGCAGTGCCACCCACCCCCTAGGGCAGACTGAAGCTTTCTTT,CSATHPLGQTEAFF,.,.,TRBV20-1,TRBJ1-1
TGTGCCAGCAGTTTACAGGGGGCGAGCAATGAGCAGTTCTTC,CASSLQGASNEQFF,TRBD1,.,TRBV28,TRBJ2-1
TGTGCCAGCAGTAACAATACAACTGGACAAAGTCGGGCCAACGTCCTGACTTTC,CASSNNTTGQSRANVLTF,.,.,TRBV25-1,TRBJ2-6
TGTGCCAGCAGCGTTACAGGGGTGGGTGGCTACACCTTC,CASSVTGVGGYTF,TRBD1,.,TRBV9,TRBJ1-2
TGCGCCAGCCTAGTGGGCCTAGCGGGGCACAATGAGCAGTTCTTC,CASLVGLAGHNEQFF,TRBD2,.,TRBV5-1,TRBJ2-1
TGCAGTGCTACCCTCGACCGACCTAATTACAATGAGCAGTTCTTC,CSATLDRPNYNEQFF,.,.,TRBV20-1,TRBJ2-1
TGCAGTGCTCGGACAGCGGGGCTTACCGGGGAGCTGTTTTTT,CSARTAGLTGELFF,.,.,TRBV20-1,TRBJ2-2
TGTGCCAGCAGCTTAGGGCCAACTTCGACTTCCTACGAGCAGTACTTC,CASSLGPTSTSYEQYF,.,.,TRBV5-5,TRBJ2-7
TGTGCCATCAGTCCCACAGGACAGGGTAGAGGCTACACCTTC,CAISPTGQGRGYTF,TRBD1,.,TRBV10-3,TRBJ1-2
TGTGCCATCAGCCCGGGACTGTCCCAAGAGACCCAGTACTTC,CAISPGLSQETQYF,.,.,TRBV10-3,TRBJ2-5
TGTGCCAGCAGCCTCCCAGGAAGAGGCTATGGCAATGAGCAGTTCTTC,CASSLPGRGYGNEQFF,.,.,TRBV14,TRBJ2-1
TGTGCCAGCAGCGTAGGAGGACAGAGACTAGGACGCTCTGGGGCCAACGTCCTGACTTTC,CASSVGGQRLGRSGANVLTF,.,.,TRBV9,TRBJ2-6
TGTGCCAGCAGTTACTCTAGCGGGGTATACGAGCAGTACTTC,CASSYSSGVYEQYF,TRBD2,.,TRBV6-5,TRBJ2-7
TGCAGTCCAACTAGCCAGTACAATGAGCAGTTCTTC,CSPTSQYNEQFF,.,.,TRBV20-1,TRBJ2-1
TGCGCCAGCAGCTGGAAAGCTAGCACAGATACGCAGTATTTT,CASSWKASTDTQYF,.,.,TRBV5-1,TRBJ2-3
TGTGCCAGCAGTTTCAGTGGGGGAGATACGCAGTATTTT,CASSFSGGDTQYF,.,.,TRBV27,TRBJ2-3
TGTGCCAGCAGTCCCGGACTAGCGGGACAAGAGACCCAGTACTTC,CASSPGLAGQETQYF,TRBD2,few,TRBV12-3/TRBV12-4,TRBJ2-5